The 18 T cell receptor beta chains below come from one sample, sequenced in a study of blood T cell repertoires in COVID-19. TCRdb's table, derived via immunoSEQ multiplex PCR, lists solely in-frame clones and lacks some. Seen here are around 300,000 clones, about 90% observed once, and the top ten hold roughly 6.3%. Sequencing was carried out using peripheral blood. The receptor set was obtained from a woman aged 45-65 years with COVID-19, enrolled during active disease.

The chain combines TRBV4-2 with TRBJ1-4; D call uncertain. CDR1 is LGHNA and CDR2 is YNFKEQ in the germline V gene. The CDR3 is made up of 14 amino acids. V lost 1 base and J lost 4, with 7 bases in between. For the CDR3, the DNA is TGTGCCAGCAGCCAAGGGCGGCTTAATGAAAAACTGTTTTTT. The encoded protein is CASSQGRLNEKLFF.

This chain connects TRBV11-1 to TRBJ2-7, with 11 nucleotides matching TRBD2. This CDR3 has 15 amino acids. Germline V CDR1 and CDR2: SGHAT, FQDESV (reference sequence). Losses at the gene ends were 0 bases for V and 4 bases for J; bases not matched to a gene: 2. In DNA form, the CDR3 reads TGTGCCAGCAGCTTAGCACTAGCGGGAGATTACGAGCAGTACTTC. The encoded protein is CASSLALAGDYEQYF.

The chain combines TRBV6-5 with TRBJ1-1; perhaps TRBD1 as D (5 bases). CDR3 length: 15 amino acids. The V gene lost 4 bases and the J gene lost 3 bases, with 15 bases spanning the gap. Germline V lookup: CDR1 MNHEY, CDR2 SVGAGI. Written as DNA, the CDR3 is TGTGCCAGCAGTTCTATGCAGGGTCATGACACTGAAGCTTTCTTT. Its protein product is CASSSMQGHDTEAFF.

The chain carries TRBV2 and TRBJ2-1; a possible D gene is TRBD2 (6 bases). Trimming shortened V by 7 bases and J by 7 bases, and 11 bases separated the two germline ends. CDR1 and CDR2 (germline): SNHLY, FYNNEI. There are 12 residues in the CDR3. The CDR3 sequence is CASNSGRNEQFF. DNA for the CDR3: TGTGCCAGCAATAGCGGTCGAAATGAGCAGTTCTTC.

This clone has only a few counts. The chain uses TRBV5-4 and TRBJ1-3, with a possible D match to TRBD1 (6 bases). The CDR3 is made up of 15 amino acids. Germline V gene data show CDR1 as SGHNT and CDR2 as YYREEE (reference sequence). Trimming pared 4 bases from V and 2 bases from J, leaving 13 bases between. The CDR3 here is CASSQTQGAGNTIYF. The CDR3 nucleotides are TGTGCCAGCAGCCAAACACAGGGTGCTGGAAACACCATATATTTT.

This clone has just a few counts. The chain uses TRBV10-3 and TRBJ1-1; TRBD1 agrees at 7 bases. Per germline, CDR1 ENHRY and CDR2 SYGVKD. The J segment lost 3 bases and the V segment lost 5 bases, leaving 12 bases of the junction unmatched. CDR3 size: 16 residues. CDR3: CAISSGGNGRDTEAFF. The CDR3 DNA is TGTGCCATCAGTTCAGGGGGGAACGGTAGGGACACTGAAGCTTTCTTT.

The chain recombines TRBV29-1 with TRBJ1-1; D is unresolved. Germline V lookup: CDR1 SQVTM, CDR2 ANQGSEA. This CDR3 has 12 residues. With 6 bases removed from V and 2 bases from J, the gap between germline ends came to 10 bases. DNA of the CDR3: TGCAGCGTCGGAGGAGGAAACACTGAAGCTTTCTTT. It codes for CSVGGGNTEAFF.

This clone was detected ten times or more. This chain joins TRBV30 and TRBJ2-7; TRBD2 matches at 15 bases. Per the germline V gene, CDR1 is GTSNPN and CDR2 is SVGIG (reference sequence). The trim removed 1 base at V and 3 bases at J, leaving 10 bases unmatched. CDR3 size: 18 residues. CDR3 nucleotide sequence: TGTGCCTGGAGTGCCGGACTAGCGGGAGGGAAGGGACGCTACGAGCAGTACTTC. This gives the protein CAWSAGLAGGKGRYEQYF.

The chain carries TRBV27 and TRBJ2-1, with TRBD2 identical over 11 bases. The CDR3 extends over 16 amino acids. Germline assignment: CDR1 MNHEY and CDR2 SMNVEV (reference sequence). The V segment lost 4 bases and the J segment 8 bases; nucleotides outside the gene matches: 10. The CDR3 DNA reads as TGTGCCAGCAGTTCCCGTTTTAGCGGGAGGGCGGATGAGCAGTTCTTC. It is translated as CASSSRFSGRADEQFF.

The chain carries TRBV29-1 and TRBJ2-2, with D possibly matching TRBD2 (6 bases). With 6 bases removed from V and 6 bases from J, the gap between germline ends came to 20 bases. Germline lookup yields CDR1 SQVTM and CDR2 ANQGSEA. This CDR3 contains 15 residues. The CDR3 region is CSVDSGGDWSGELFF. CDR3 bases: TGCAGCGTCGATTCTGGCGGGGACTGGTCCGGGGAGCTGTTTTTT.

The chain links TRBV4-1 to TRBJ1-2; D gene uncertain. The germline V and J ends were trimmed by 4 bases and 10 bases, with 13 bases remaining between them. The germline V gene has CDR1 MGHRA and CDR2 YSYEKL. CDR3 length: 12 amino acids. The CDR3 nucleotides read TGCGCCAGCAGCCGCGATGCCAGACTCTACACCTTC. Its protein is CASSRDARLYTF.

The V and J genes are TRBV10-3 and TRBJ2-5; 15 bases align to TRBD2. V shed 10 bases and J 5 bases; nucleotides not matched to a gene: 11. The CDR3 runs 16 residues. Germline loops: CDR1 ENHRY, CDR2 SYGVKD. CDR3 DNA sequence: TGTGCCACCAAACCGGGACTAGCGGGAGGTGACGAGACCCAGTACTTC. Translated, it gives CATKPGLAGGDETQYF.

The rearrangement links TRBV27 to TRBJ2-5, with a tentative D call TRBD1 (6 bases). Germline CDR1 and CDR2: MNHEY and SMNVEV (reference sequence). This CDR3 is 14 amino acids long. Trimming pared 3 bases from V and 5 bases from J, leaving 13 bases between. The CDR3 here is CASSFDRWGETQYF. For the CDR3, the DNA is TGTGCCAGCAGTTTCGACAGGTGGGGCGAGACCCAGTACTTC.

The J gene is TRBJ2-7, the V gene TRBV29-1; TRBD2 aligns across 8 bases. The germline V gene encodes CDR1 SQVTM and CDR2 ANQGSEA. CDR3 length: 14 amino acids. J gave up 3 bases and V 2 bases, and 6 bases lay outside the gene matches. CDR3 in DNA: TGCAGCGTTGAAACGGGGGGGAATTACTACGAGCAGTACTTC. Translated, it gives CSVETGGNYYEQYF.

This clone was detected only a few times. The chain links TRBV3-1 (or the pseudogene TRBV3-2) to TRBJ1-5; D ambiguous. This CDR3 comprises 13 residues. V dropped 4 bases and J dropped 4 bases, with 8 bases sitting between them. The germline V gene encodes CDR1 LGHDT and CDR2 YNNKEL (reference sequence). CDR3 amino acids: CASSLTGNQPQHF. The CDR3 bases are TGTGCCAGCAGCCTAACCGGGAATCAGCCCCAGCATTTT.

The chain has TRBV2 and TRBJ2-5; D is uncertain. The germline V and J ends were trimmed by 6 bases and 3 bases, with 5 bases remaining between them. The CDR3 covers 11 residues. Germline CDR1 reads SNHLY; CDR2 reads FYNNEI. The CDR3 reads CASRPKETQYF. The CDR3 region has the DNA TGTGCCAGCAGACCTAAAGAGACCCAGTACTTC. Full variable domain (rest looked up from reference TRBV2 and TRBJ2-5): EPEVTQTPSHQVTQMGQEVILRCVPISNHLYFYWYRQILGQKVEFLVSFYNNEISEKSEIFDDQFSVERPDGSNFTLKIRSTKLEDSAMYFCASRPKETQYFGPGTRLLVL.

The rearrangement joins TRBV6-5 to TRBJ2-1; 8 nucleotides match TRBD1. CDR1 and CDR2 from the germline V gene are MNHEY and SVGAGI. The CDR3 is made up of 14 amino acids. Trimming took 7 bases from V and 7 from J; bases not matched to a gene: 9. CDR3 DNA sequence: TGTGCCAGCAATGTGGACAGGGTGTTGAATGAGCAGTTCTTC. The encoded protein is CASNVDRVLNEQFF.

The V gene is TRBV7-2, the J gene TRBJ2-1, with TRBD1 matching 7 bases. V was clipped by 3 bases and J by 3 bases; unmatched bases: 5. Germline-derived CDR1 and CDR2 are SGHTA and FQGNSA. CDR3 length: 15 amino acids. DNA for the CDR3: TGTGCCAGCAGCTTCCGACAGGGTTACTACAATGAGCAGTTCTTC. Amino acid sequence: CASSFRQGYYNEQFF.